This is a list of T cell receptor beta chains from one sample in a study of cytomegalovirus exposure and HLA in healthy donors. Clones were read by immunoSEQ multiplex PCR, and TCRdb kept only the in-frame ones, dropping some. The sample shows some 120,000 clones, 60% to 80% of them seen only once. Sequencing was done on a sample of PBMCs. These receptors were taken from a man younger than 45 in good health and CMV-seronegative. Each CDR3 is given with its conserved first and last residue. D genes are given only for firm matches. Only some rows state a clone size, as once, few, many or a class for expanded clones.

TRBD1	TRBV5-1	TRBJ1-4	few	CASSLTGEANEKLFF	TGCGCCAGCAGCTTAACAGGGGAGGCTAATGAAAAACTGTTTTTT
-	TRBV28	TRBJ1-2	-	CASSLGQRGRVTF	TGTGCCAGCAGTTTAGGACAAAGAGGGAGGGTCACCTTC
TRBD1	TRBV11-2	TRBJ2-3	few	CASSGLGRGPLRDTQYF	TGTGCCAGCAGCGGGCTTGGAAGGGGGCCGCTTCGGGATACGCAGTATTTT
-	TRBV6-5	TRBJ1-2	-	CASTDRRGPNYGYTF	TGTGCCAGCACCGATAGGAGGGGCCCTAACTATGGCTACACCTTC
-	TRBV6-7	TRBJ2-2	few	CASSRGSRNTGGELFF	TGTGCCAGCAGTCGGGGTTCTCGGAACACCGGCGGGGAGCTGTTTTTT
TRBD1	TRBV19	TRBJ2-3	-	CASRFPGQGSDTQYF	TGTGCCAGTAGATTCCCGGGACAGGGGTCAGATACGCAGTATTTT
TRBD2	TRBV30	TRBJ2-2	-	CAWSVPPRLAANTGELFF	TGTGCCTGGAGTGTACCCCCGCGACTAGCGGCGAACACCGGGGAGCTGTTTTTT
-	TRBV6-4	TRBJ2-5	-	CASSDSAEGTQYF	TGTGCCAGCAGTGACTCCGCGGAGGGGACCCAGTACTTC
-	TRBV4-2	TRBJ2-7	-	CASSPGGNYEQYF	TGTGCCAGCAGCCCTGGCGGGAACTACGAGCAGTACTTC
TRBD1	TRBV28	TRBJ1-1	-	CASSLLTGGILERTEAFF	TGTGCCAGCAGTCTCTTGACAGGGGGCATTTTGGAGCGCACTGAAGCTTTCTTT
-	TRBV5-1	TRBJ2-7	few	CASSLSQGAGYEQYF	TGCGCCAGCAGTTTATCACAGGGTGCTGGCTACGAGCAGTACTTC
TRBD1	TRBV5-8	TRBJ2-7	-	CASSSLKRWTGAGYF	TGTGCCAGCAGCTCGCTAAAGAGATGGACAGGGGCGGGGTACTTC
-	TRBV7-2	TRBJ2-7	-	CASSPLGQILYEQYF	TGTGCCAGCAGCCCGCTTGGACAGATACTCTACGAGCAGTACTTC
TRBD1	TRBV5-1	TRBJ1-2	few	CASSPVRGVRDGYTF	TGCGCCAGCAGCCCGGTCAGGGGGGTCCGAGATGGCTACACCTTC
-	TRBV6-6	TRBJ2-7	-	CASSGGTVRGRGQYF	TGTGCCAGCTCTGGGGGGACAGTGAGGGGGCGAGGGCAGTACTTC
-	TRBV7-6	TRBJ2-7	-	CASSPMGRGPLQVSYEQYF	TGTGCCAGCAGCCCAATGGGGCGGGGGCCACTTCAAGTCTCCTACGAGCAGTACTTC
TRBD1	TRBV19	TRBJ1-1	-	CATSDRGNTEAFF	TGTGCCACTTCGGACAGGGGAAACACTGAAGCTTTCTTT
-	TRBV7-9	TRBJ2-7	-	CASSLQGPFGAQYF	TGTGCCAGCAGCCTACAGGGACCGTTTGGGGCGCAGTACTTC
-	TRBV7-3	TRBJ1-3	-	CASSRAAGDGNTIYF	TGTGCCAGCAGCCGAGCCGCGGGGGACGGAAACACCATATATTTT
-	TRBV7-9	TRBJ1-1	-	CASSQGQTEAFF	TGTGCCAGCAGCCAGGGACAAACTGAAGCTTTCTTT
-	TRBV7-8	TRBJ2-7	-	CASKFTGISYEQYF	TGTGCCAGCAAATTTACAGGGATTTCCTACGAGCAGTACTTC
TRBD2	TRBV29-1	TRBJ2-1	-	CSVEDLVRSGGFYNEQFF	TGCAGCGTTGAAGACCTCGTTAGGAGCGGGGGTTTCTACAATGAGCAGTTCTTC
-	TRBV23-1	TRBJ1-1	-	CASSQLTTDVTFF	TGCGCCAGCAGTCAATTAACGACAGATGTTACTTTCTTT
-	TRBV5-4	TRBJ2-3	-	CAVPPEAGAKTDTQYF	TGTGCCGTCCCCCCGGAGGCGGGGGCCAAGACAGATACGCAGTATTTT
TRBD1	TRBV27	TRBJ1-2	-	CASSLTGAVYGYTF	TGTGCCAGCAGTCTAACAGGGGCTGTATATGGCTACACCTTC
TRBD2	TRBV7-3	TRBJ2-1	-	CASSPRTSGVLDEQFF	TGTGCCAGCAGCCCCAGGACTAGCGGGGTTCTGGATGAGCAGTTCTTC
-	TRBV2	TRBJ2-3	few	CASSEFAGAFTDTQYF	TGTGCCAGCAGTGAATTTGCAGGGGCCTTCACAGATACGCAGTATTTT
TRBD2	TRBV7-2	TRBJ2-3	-	CASSLLAGNSDTQYF	TGTGCCAGCAGCTTGCTAGCGGGGAATTCAGATACGCAGTATTTT
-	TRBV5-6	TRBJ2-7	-	CASSLGLFEQYF	TGTGCCAGCAGCTTGGGACTATTTGAGCAGTACTTC
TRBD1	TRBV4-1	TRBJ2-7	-	CASSQVAGTDSYEQYF	TGCGCCAGCAGCCAGGTAGCCGGGACAGACTCCTACGAGCAGTACTTC
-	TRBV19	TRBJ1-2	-	CASSPPVGADHGYTF	TGTGCCAGTAGTCCTCCCGTAGGGGCAGACCATGGCTACACCTTC
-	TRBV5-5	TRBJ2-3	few	CASSLEQGMGDTQYF	TGTGCCAGCAGCTTGGAACAGGGTATGGGAGATACGCAGTATTTT
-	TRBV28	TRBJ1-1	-	CASSFVLNAEAFF	TGTGCCAGCAGTTTTGTCCTAAACGCTGAAGCTTTCTTT
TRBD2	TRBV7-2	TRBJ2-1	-	CASSLAGLAGGNEQFF	TGTGCCAGCAGCTTAGCGGGACTAGCGGGGGGGAATGAGCAGTTCTTC
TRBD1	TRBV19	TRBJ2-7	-	CAILGPRDRVAYEQYF	TGTGCCATCCTAGGCCCCCGGGACAGGGTAGCGTACGAGCAGTACTTC
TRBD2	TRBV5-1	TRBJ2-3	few	CASSPGLAGGVTQYF	TGCGCCAGCAGCCCGGGACTAGCGGGGGGGGTTACGCAGTATTTT
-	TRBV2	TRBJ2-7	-	CASSVQVGRAGIEQYF	TGTGCCAGCAGTGTACAAGTAGGCAGGGCTGGTATCGAGCAGTACTTC
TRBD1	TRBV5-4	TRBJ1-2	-	CASSLFAGQGYYGYTF	TGTGCCAGCAGCCTTTTCGCGGGACAGGGGTACTATGGCTACACCTTC
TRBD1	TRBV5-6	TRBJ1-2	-	CASSSLPGTGSVYGYTF	TGTGCCAGCAGCTCTCTCCCAGGGACAGGGAGTGTCTATGGCTACACCTTC
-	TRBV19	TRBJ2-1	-	CASSILRGSNEQFF	TGTGCCAGTAGTATACTTAGGGGGTCGAATGAGCAGTTCTTC
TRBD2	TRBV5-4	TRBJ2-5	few	CASSLGLAGAQETQYF	TGTGCCAGCAGCTTGGGGCTAGCGGGGGCCCAAGAGACCCAGTACTTC